This record looks at one T cell receptor beta chain sequence and its context. Its target is not known. This specimen belongs to a study of OX40 agonist ivuxolimab in advanced cancers. Method: immunoSEQ multiplex PCR; TCRdb's copy keeps in-frame clones and lacks some. The top ten clones hold around 5.9% of a sample with 75,000 to 100,000 clones, under 90% of them seen once. Findings and caveats of the study: Clonal expansion was seen in CD4+ and CD8+ blood T cells by week 6 at 0.1 to 3.0 mg/kg.

Germline-derived CDR1 and CDR2 are SGHTA and FQGNSA. This CDR3 has 13 amino acids. With 1 base removed from V and 6 bases from J, the gap between germline ends came to 9 bases. The starting material was CD4+ or CD8+ T cells sorted from blood, obtained in a trial of the OX40 agonist ivuxolimab. This sequence joins TRBV7-2 and TRBJ1-1; D unclear. The clonotype originates from an adult with an advanced solid tumor such as melanoma, head and neck, liver or kidney cancer. The CDR3 DNA reads TGTGCCAGCAGCTTAGGGACGAGGGCTGAAGCTTTCTTT. This translates into CASSLGTRAEAFF.